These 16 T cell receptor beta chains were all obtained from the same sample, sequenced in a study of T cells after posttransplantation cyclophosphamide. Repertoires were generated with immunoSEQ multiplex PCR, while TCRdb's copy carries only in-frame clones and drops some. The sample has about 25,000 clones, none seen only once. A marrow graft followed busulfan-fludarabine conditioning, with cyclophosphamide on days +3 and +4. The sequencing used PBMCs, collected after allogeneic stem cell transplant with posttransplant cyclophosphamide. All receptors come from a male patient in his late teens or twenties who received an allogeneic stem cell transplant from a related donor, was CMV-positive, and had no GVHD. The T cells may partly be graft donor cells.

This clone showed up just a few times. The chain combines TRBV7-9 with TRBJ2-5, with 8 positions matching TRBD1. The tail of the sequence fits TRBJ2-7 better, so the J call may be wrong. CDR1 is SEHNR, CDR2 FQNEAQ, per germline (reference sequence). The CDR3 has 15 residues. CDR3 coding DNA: TGTGCCAGCAGCCTTTTCCAGGGGGCAGGGTACGAGCAGTACTTC. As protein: CASSLFQGAGYEQYF.

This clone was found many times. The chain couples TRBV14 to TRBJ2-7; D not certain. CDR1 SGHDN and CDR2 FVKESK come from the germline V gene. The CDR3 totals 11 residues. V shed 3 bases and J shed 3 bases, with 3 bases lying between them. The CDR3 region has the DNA TGTGCCAGCAGCCACGGCTACGAGCAGTACTTC. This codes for CASSHGYEQYF. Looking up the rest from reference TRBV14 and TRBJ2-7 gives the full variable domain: EAGVTQFPSHSVIEKGQTVTLRCDPISGHDNLYWYRRVMGKEIKFLLHFVKESKQDESGMPNNRFLAERTGGTYSTLKVQPAELEDSGVYFCASSHGYEQYFGPGTRLTVT.

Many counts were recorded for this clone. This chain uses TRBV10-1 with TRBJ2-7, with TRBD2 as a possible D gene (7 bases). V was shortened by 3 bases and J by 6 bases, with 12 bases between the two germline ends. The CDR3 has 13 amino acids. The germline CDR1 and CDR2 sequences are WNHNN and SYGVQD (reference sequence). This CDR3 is CASSDGGLGEQYF. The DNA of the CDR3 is TGCGCCAGCAGTGACGGGGGGCTAGGCGAGCAGTACTTC.

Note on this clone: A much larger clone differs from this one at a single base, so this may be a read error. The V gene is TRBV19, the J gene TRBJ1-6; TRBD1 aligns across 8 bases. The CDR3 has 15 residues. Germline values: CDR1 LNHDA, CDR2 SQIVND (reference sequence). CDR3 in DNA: TGTACCAGTCGAGAAAACGGACAGGGCGCTTCACCCCTCCACTTT. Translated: CTSRENGQGASPLHF.

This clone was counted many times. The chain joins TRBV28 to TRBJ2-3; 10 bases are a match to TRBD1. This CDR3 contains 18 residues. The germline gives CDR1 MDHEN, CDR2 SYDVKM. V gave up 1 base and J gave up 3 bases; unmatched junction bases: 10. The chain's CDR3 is CASSLLFPGTGETDTQYF. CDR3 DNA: TGTGCCAGCAGTTTATTATTTCCCGGGACAGGGGAGACAGATACGCAGTATTTT.

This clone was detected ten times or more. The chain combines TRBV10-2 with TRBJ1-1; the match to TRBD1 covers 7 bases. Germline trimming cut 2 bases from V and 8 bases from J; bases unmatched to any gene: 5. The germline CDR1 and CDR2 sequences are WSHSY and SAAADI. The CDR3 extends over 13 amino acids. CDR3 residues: CASSEAAGGEAFF. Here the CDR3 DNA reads TGCGCCAGCAGTGAGGCGGCAGGGGGAGAAGCTTTCTTT.

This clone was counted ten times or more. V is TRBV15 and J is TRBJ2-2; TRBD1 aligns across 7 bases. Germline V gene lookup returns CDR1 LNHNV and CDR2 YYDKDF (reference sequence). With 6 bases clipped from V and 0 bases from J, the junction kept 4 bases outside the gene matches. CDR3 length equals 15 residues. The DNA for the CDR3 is TGTGCCACCAGAGGGGGCGGGTCGAACACCGGGGAGCTGTTTTTT. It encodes CATRGGGSNTGELFF.

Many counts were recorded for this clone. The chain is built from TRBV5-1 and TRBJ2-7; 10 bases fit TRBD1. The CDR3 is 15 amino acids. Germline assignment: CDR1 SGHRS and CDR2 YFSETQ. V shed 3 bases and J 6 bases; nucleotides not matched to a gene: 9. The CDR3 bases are TGCGCCAGCAGCTCTAACCGGGACAGGGGAACCGAGCAGTACTTC. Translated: CASSSNRDRGTEQYF.

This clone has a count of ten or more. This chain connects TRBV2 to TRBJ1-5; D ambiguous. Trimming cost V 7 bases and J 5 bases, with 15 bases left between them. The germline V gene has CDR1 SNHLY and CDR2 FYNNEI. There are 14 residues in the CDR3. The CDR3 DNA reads TGTGCCAGCACCCCCTACAGTACTGATCAGCCCCAGCATTTT. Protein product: CASTPYSTDQPQHF.

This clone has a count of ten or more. CDR3 region: CAWRGGPGGNQPQHF. The CDR3 bases are TGTGCCTGGAGGGGAGGGCCGGGCGGCAATCAGCCCCAGCATTTT. The rearrangement links TRBV30 to TRBJ1-5; the D is unclear. The germline V and J ends were trimmed by 3 bases and 2 bases, with 14 bases remaining between them. Germline CDR1 reads GTSNPN; CDR2 reads SVGIG (reference sequence). The CDR3 has 15 residues.

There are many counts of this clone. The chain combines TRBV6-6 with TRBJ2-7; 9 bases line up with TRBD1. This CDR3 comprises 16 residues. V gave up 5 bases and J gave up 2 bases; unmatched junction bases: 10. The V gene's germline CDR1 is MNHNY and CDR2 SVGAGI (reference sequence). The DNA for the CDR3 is TGTGCCAGCAGTAGCAACCCGGGACAGGGACCCTACGAGCAGTACTTC. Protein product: CASSSNPGQGPYEQYF.

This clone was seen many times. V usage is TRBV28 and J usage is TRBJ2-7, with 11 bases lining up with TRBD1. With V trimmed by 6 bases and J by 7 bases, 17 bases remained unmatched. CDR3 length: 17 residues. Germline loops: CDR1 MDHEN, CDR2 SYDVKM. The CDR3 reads CASSPFQFRDRGTEQYF. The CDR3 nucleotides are TGTGCCAGCAGCCCGTTCCAATTCCGGGACAGGGGGACAGAGCAGTACTTC.

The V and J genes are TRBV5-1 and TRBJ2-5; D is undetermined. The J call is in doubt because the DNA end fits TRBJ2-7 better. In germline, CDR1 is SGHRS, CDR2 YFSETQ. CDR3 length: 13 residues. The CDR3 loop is CASSQNLNYEQYF. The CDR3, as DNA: TGCGCCAGCAGCCAAAACCTTAACTACGAGCAGTACTTC.

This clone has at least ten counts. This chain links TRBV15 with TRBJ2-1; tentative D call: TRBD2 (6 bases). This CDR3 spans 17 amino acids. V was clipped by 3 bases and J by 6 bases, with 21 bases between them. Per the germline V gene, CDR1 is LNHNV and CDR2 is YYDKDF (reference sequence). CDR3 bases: TGTGCCACCAGCAGGTTCAGGGAGGCGGGAATAGGCAATGAGCAGTTCTTC. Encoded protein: CATSRFREAGIGNEQFF.

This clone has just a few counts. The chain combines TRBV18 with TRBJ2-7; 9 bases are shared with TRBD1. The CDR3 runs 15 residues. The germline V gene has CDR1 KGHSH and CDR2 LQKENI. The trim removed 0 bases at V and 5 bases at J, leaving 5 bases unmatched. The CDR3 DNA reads TGTGCCAGCTCACCACCCGGACAGGGGCGACACGAGCAGTACTTC. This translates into CASSPPGQGRHEQYF. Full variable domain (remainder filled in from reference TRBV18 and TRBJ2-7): NAGVMQNPRHLVRRRGQEARLRCSPMKGHSHVYWYRQLPEEGLKFMVYLQKENIIDESGMPKERFSAEFPKEGPSILRIQQVVRGDSAAYFCASSPPGQGRHEQYFGPGTRLTVT.

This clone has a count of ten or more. The CDR3 here is CASSLLETEAFF. In DNA, the CDR3 is TGTGCCAGCAGTTTATTGGAGACCGAAGCTTTCTTT. V usage is TRBV28 and J usage is TRBJ1-1, with unresolved D. The germline CDR1 and CDR2 sequences are MDHEN and SYDVKM. The CDR3 is 12 amino acids. Deletions cut 1 base from V and 8 bases from J, with 8 bases between.